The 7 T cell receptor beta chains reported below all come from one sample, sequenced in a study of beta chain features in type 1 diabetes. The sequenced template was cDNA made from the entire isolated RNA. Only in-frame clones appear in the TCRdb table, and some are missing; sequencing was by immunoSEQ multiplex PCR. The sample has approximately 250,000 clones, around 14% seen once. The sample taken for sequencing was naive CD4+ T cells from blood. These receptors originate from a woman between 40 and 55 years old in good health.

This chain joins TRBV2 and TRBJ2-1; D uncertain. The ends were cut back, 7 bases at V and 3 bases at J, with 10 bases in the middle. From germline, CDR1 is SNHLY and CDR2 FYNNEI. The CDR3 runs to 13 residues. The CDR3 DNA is TGTGCCAGCATACGACTCAGCTACAATGAGCAGTTCTTC. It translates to CASIRLSYNEQFF.

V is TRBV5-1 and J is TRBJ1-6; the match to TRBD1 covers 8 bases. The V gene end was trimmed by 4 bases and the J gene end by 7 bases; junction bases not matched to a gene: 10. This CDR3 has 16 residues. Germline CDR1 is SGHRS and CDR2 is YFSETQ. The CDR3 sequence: CASSGTWTGKNSPLHF. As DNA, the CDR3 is TGCGCCAGCAGCGGCACCTGGACAGGGAAGAATTCACCCCTCCACTTT.

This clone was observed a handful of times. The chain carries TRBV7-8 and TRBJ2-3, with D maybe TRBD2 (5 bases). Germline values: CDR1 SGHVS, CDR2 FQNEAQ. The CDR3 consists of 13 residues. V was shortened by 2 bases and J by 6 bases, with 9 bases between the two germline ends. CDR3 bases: TGTGCCAGCAGCTTACGGATAGCGGATACGCAGTATTTT. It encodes CASSLRIADTQYF.

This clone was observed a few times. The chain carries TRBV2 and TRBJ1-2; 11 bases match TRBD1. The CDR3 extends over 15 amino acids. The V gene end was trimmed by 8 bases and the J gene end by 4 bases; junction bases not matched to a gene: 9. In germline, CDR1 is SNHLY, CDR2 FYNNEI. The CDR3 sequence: CASRGQGAPSYGYTF. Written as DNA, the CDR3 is TGTGCCAGCCGTGGACAGGGGGCGCCGAGCTATGGCTACACCTTC.

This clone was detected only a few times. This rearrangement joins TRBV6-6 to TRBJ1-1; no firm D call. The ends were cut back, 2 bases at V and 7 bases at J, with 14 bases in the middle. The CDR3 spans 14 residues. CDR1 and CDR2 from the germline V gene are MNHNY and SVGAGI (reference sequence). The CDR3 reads CASSYRRGGDEAFF. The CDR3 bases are TGTGCCAGCAGTTACAGGCGAGGAGGAGATGAAGCTTTCTTT.

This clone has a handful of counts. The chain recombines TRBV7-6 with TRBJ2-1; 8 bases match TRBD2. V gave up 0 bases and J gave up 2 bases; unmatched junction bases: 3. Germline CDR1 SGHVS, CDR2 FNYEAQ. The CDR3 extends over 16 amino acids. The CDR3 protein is CASSLAPGGAYNEQFF. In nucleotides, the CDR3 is TGTGCCAGCAGCTTAGCTCCGGGGGGGGCCTACAATGAGCAGTTCTTC.

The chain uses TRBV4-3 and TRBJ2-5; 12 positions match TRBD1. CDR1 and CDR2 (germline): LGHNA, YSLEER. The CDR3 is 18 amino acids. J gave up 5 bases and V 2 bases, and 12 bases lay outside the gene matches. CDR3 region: CASSQPGQGAPRLETQYF. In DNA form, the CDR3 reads TGCGCCAGCAGCCAACCGGGACAGGGGGCTCCCCGTCTGGAGACCCAGTACTTC.